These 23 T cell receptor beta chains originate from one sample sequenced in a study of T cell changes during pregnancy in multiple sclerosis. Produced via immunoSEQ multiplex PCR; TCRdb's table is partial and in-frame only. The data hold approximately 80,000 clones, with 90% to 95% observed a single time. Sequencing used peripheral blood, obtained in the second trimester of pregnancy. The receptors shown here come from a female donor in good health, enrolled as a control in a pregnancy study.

The CDR3 nucleotides read TGTGCCAGCGCAAGACAGACCCGCTCTGGAAACACCATATATTTT. Amino acids: CASARQTRSGNTIYF. V and J are TRBV6-5 and TRBJ1-3; a possible D gene is TRBD1 (5 bases). In germline, CDR1 is MNHEY, CDR2 SVGAGI. V lost 8 bases to trimming and J lost 0 bases, with 14 bases between them. The CDR3 has 15 residues.

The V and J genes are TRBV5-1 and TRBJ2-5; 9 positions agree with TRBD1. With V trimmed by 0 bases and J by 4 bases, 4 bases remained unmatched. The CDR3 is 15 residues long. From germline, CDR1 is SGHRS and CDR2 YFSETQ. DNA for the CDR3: TGCGCCAGCAGCTTGGAGGACAGGGGTCTAGAGACCCAGTACTTC. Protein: CASSLEDRGLETQYF.

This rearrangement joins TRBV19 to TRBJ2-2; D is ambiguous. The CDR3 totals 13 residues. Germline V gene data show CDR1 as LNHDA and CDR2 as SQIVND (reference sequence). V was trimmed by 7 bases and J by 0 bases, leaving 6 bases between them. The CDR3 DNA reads TGTGCCAGTACTGTCCCGAACACCGGGGAGCTGTTTTTT. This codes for CASTVPNTGELFF.

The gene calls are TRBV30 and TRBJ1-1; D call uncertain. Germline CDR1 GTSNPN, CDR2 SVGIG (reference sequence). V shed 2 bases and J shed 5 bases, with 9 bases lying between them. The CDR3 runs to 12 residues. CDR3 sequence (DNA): TGTGCCTGGAGTCCCACCGGGACTGAAGCTTTCTTT. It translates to CAWSPTGTEAFF.

The chain's CDR3 is CASSRDRNTEAFF. The DNA of the CDR3 is TGTGCCAGCTCACGCGACAGGAACACTGAAGCTTTCTTT. V is TRBV18 and J is TRBJ1-1, with D possibly being TRBD1 (5 bases). This CDR3 is 13 amino acids long. Germline lookup yields CDR1 KGHSH and CDR2 LQKENI. V dropped 4 bases and J dropped 1 base, with 7 bases sitting between them.

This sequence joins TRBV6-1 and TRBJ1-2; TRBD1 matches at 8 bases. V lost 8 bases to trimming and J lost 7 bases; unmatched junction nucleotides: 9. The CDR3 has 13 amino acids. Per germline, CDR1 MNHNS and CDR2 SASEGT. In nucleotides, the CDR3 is TGTGCCAGCCTTAGGACAGGGTTGCTTGGCTACACCTTC. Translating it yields CASLRTGLLGYTF.

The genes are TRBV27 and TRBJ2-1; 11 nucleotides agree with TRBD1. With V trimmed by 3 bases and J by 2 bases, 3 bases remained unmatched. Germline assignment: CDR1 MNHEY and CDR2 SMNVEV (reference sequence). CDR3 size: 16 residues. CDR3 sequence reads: CASSFWTGGAYNEQFF. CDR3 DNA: TGTGCCAGCAGTTTTTGGACAGGGGGCGCCTACAATGAGCAGTTCTTC.

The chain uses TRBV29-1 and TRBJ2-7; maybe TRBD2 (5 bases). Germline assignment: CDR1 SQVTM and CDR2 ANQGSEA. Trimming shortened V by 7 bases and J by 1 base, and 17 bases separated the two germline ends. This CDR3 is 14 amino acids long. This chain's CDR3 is CSAGDRRGSYEQYF. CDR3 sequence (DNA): TGCAGCGCTGGAGATCGGAGAGGGTCCTACGAGCAGTACTTC.

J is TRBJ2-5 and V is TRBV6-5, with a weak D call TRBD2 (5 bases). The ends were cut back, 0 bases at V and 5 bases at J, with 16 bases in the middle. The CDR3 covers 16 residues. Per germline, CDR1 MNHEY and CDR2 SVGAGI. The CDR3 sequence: CASSYSRAPLRETQYF. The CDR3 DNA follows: TGTGCCAGCAGTTACTCGAGGGCCCCCCTTCGCGAGACCCAGTACTTC.

This chain's CDR3 is CASSFSPSRGGYTF. The DNA for the CDR3 is TGTGCCAGCAGCTTTTCGCCGTCTAGGGGTGGCTACACCTTC. This chain connects TRBV7-9 to TRBJ1-2; possibly TRBD1 for D (5 bases). This CDR3 is 14 amino acids long. With 3 bases removed from V and 7 bases from J, the gap between germline ends came to 15 bases. Germline V gives CDR1 SEHNR, CDR2 FQNEAQ (reference sequence).

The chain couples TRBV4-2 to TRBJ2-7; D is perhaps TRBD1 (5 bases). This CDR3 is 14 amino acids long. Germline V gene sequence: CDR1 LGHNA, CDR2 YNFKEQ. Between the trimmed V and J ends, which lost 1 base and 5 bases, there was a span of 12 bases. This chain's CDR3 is CASSQVSGADEQYF. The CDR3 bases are TGTGCCAGCAGCCAAGTGTCTGGGGCAGACGAGCAGTACTTC.

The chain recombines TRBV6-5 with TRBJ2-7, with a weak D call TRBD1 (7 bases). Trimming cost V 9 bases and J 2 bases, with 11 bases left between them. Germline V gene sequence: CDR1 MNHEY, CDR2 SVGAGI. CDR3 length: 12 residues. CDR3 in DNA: TGTGCCAGTGGCAGGGGGGCCTACGAGCAGTACTTC. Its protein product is CASGRGAYEQYF.

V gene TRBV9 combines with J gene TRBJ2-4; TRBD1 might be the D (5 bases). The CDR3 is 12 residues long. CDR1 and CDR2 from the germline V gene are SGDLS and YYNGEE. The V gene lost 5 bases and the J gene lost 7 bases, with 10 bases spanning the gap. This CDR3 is CASSGHKNIQYF. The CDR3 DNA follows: TGTGCCAGCAGTGGACATAAGAACATTCAGTACTTC.

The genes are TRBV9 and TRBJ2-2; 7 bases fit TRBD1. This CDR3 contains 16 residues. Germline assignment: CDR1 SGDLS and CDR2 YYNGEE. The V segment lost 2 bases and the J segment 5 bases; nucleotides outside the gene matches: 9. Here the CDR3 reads CASSVPGTEGTGELFF. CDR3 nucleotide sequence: TGTGCCAGCAGCGTTCCTGGGACAGAAGGGACCGGGGAGCTGTTTTTT.

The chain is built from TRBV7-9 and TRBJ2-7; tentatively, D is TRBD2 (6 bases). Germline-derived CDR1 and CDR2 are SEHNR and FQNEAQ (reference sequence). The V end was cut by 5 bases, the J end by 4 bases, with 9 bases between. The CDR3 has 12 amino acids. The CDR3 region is CASSRTIYEQYF. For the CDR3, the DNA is TGTGCCAGCAGCAGGACTATATACGAGCAGTACTTC.

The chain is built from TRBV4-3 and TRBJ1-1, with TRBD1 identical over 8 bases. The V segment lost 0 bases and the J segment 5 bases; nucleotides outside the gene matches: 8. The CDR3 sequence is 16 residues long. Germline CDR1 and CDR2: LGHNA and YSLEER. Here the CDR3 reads CASSQDRNRGKTEAFF. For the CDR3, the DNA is TGCGCCAGCAGCCAAGATCGGAACAGGGGGAAAACTGAAGCTTTCTTT.

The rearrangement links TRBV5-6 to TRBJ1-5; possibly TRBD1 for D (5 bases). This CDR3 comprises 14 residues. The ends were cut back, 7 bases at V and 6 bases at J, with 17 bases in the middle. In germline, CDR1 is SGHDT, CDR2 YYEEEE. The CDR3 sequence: CASRAQGDSQPQHF. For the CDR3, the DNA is TGTGCCAGCCGCGCTCAGGGTGACAGTCAGCCCCAGCATTTT.

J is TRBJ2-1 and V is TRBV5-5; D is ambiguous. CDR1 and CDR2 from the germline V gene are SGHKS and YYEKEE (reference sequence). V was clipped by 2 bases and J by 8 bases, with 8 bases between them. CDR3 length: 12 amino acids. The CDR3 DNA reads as TGTGCCAGCAGCTTAACAATTCATGAGCAGTTCTTC. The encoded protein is CASSLTIHEQFF.

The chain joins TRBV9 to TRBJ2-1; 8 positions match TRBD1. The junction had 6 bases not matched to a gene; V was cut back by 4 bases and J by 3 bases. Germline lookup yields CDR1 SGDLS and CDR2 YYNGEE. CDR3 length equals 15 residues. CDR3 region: CASSPDREYYNEQFF. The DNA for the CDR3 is TGTGCCAGCAGCCCGGACAGGGAGTACTACAATGAGCAGTTCTTC.

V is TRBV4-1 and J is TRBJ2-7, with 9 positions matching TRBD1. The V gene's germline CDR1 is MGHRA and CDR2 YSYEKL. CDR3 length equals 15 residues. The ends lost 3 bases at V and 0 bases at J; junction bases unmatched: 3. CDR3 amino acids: CASSHGTGISYEQYF. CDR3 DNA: TGCGCCAGCAGCCATGGGACAGGGATCTCCTACGAGCAGTACTTC.

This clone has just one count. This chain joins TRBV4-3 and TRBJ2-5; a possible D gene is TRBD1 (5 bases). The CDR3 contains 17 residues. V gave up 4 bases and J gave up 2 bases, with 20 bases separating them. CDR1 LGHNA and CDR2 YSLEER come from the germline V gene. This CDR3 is CASSPSRAMGPQETQYF. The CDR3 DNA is TGCGCCAGCAGCCCTTCCCGCGCGATGGGGCCACAAGAGACCCAGTACTTC.

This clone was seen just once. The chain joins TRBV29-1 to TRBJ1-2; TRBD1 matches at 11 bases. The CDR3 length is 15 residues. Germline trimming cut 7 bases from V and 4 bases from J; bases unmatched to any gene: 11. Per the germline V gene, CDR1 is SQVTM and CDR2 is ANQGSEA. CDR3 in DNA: TGCAGCGATACCCCCGGGACAGGGGGTCTCTATGGCTACACCTTC. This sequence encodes CSDTPGTGGLYGYTF.

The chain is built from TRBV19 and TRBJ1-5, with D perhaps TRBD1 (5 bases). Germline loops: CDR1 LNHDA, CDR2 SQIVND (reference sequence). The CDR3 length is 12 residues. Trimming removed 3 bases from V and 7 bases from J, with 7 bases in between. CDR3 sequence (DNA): TGTGCCAGTAGTATTGCAGGGCAGCCCCAGCATTTT. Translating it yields CASSIAGQPQHF.